This TCR beta chain was identified in a study of T-cell reconstitution after alpha-beta-depleted transplantation in children. This CDR3 is built from 14 residues. Per the germline V gene, CDR1 is SGHTA and CDR2 is FQGNSA. Trimming cost V 6 bases and J 5 bases, with 15 bases left between them. This clonotype has a handful of counts. The library targeted TCRbeta and was prepared with unique molecular identifiers. TCRdb reprocessed the PCR reads via MiXCR and lists one record per CDR3 protein. Of 360,000 or so distinct CDR3 sequences listed, 20% are singletons. The source material was PBMCs from the stem cell graft donor, sampled from the stem cell graft. The chain carries TRBV7-2 and TRBJ2-3, with D possibly being TRBD2 (5 bases). This receptor was taken from a human donor who donated a stem cell graft to a child with acute myeloid leukemia. The CDR3 bases are TGTGCCAGCAGTGCTTCTGGACGGGAAGATACGCAGTATTTT. Translation gives CASSASGREDTQYF. The variable domain in full, with the rest retrieved from reference TRBV7-2 and TRBJ2-3, is GAGVSQSPSNKVTEKGKDVELRCDPISGHTALYWYRQSLGQGLEFLIYFQGNSAPDKSGLPSDRFSAERTGGSVSTLTIQRTQQEDSAVYLCASSASGREDTQYFGPGTRLTVL.